This T cell receptor beta chain was found in a study of chemoradiotherapy in HPV16-positive cancers (dated by TCRdb to the early 2020s). With respect to the entire study: Using functional T-cell assays on cells from a couple of HPV16-positive patients, the researchers defined candidate HPV-specific T-cell clones and common TCR motifs. Whether T-cell immunity against the HPV oncoproteins E6 and E7 changes during chemoradiotherapy and whether survival is affected by this immunity were examined in the study. The candidate HPV-specific TCRs and motifs were subsequently tracked in TCR repertoires obtained from approximately 86 patients with HPV-related cancers.

The CDR3 numbers 14 residues from cysteine through phenylalanine. Of all the DNA, just the CDR3 is kept, 42 bases in frame from base 1. The germline V and J ends show losses of 0 bases and 5 bases respectively, and no gene match explains 2 bases of the junction. Based on the germline V gene, the CDR1 and CDR2 sequences are SGDLS and YYNGEE. The library came from the immunoSEQ multiplex PCR assay. The table comes from immuneACCESS by way of TCRdb, which keeps in-frame sequences with V and J called. Part of the clones is missing from these tables; in studies checked, under half for an unresolved V gene and the rest for unknown reasons. In this sample the table shows around 40,000 clones, more than 75% of which occur a single time. 4.5% to 6.5% of the sample comes from the top ten. On the study overall, not on this receptor specifically: Expansion of candidate HPV-specific clones and E7-related TCR motifs was observed in the tumor microenvironment during treatment, whereas no such expansion was observed for non-HPV-specific T cells. Only a couple of HPV16-positive patients were used to derive the functional definition of HPV-specific T cells, and the survival association was reported for HPV16-positive patients. Among HPV16-positive patients, expansion of HPV-responsive T cells during chemoradiotherapy was associated with better recurrence-free survival.

On this clone: This receptor's antigen is unknown. No base-level quality is on record; no much larger clone is a single base apart.

Repertoires were sampled repeatedly over the course of chemoradiotherapy, so clonal expansion could be followed in the tumor microenvironment. This sample comprised blood, obtained from a patient who underwent chemoradiotherapy. This sequence originates from a human donor with HPV-associated anogenital cancer. This sequence uses TRBV9 and TRBJ2-1, and TRBD2 matches 7 of the central bases. The nucleotide sequence reads TGTGCCAGCAGCGTAGACGGGACTAACAATGAGCAGTTCTTC. It is translated as CASSVDGTNNEQFF.